The rows below give T cell receptor beta chains drawn from one sample of a study of blood T cell repertoires in COVID-19. The data were produced by immunoSEQ multiplex PCR, yet TCRdb's version contains in-frame clones alone and is incomplete. The sample lists approximately 150,000 clones, about four fifths occurring once. The specimen was peripheral blood. These receptors were collected from a woman in her seventies who had recovered from COVID-19. The conserved cysteine and the conserved F or W are not part of the CDR3 here.

CDR3 protein: ASSSPPDTEAF
V gene: TRBV12-3/TRBV12-4

CDR3 protein: ASSQRGSQSLH
V gene: TRBV3-1/TRBV3-2

CDR3 protein: ASSQDRASGSVETQY
V gene: TRBV4-3

CDR3 protein: ASRFGETGELF
V gene: TRBV5-1

CDR3 protein: SVSGLAGGPRTDTQY
V gene: TRBV29-1

CDR3 protein: ASSPWTGGQETQY
V gene: TRBV7-8

CDR3 protein: ASRQVGSNQPQH
V gene: TRBV4-1

CDR3 protein: ASYRDSGNTIY
V gene: TRBV6-5

CDR3 protein: ASSGRDSNYGYT
V gene: TRBV27

CDR3 protein: ASSTSGPTQY
V gene: TRBV11-3

CDR3 protein: ASSGRGRWGNIQY
V gene: TRBV5-8

CDR3 protein: ASSGNRGLGGANVLT
V gene: TRBV3-1/TRBV3-2

CDR3 protein: ASSAHGYSYEQY
V gene: TRBV9

CDR3 protein: ASSSLTSGYEQY
V gene: TRBV7-9